This is a list of T cell receptor beta chains from one sample in a study of regulatory T cells in long-lasting Graves disease. TCRdb fed the multiplex PCR reads into MiXCR, producing one record per CDR3 protein. The table has about 450,000 distinct CDR3 sequences, 12% to 15% seen once. These same records also appear under a second study, on T cells in Graves' hyperthyroidism and ophthalmopathy.

The specimen was peripheral blood mononuclear cells (PBMCs), collected at new diagnosis, from a patient treated with antithyroid drugs. All receptors come from a woman aged 50 to 65 with Graves disease. Both conserved end residues are part of each CDR3. The order of the fields is D gene, J gene, V gene, clone size, CDR3 DNA, CDR3 protein. A D gene is named only where the DNA matches it firmly. The listing skips clone size in some rows; elsewhere it reads once, few, many or a size class.

TRBD1,TRBJ2-5,TRBV2,-,TGCGCCAGCAGCCAAGGAGGTCAGACGTCTTCACAGGGGATACAAGAGACCCAGTACTTC,CASSQGGQTSSQGIQETQYF
TRBD1,TRBJ1-1,TRBV28,-,TGTGCCAGCAGTGGCCCCGACAGGGAGGTTGAAGCTTTCTTT,CASSGPDREVEAFF
TRBD2,TRBJ2-3,TRBV11-2,many,TGTGCCAGCAGCTTATTAGCGGGAGGGCCGGGTACGCAGTATTTT,CASSLLAGGPGTQYF
-,TRBJ1-2,TRBV6-1,-,TGTGCCAGCAGTGAAACCGGCTTCTATGGCTACACCTTC,CASSETGFYGYTF
-,TRBJ2-1,TRBV12-3/TRBV12-4,few,TGTGCCAGCAGTTTTCTCTCTAGGGGCAATGAGCAGTTCTTC,CASSFLSRGNEQFF
-,TRBJ1-1,TRBV9,-,TGTGCCAGCAGCGTCCGACCCGGGAACACTGAAGCTTTCTTT,CASSVRPGNTEAFF
TRBD1,TRBJ2-7,TRBV2,many,TGTGCCAGCAGCGGCCCGGGGACAGGGGGCTACGAGCAGTACTTC,CASSGPGTGGYEQYF
-,TRBJ2-2,TRBV19,-,TGTGCCAGTAGTGCGGCCTCCACCAGGACCGGGGAGCTGTTTTTT,CASSAASTRTGELFF
-,TRBJ2-1,TRBV7-3,many,TGTGCCAGCAGCTCCCAATCGGGACATCACGAGCAGTTCTTC,CASSSQSGHHEQFF
TRBD1,TRBJ1-1,TRBV18,many,TGTGCCAGCTCACCAACAGAGGGGGCCAGGGCTGAAGCTTTCTTT,CASSPTEGARAEAFF
-,TRBJ2-1,TRBV6-1,few,TGTGCCAGCAGTCCCTCACCTGGGCGGGGCGCGGTCTATGGGGGGTACAATGAGCAGTTCTTC,CASSPSPGRGAVYGGYNEQFF
TRBD1,TRBJ2-7,TRBV7-6,many,TGTGCCAGCAGCCAAAGACAGGGGCTCATTGTGGAGCAGTACTTC,CASSQRQGLIVEQYF
-,TRBJ2-1,TRBV27,-,TGTGCCAGCAGGGTCGGGGCGCATGAGCAGTTCTTC,CASRVGAHEQFF
-,TRBJ2-1,TRBV5-5,few,TGTGCCAGCAGCCCTTGGGGGAATAAGGACAATGAGCAGTTCTTC,CASSPWGNKDNEQFF
-,TRBJ1-1,TRBV11-2,many,TGTGCCAGCAGCTTAGCACCCCCCACTGAAGCTTTCTTT,CASSLAPPTEAFF
TRBD2,TRBJ2-5,TRBV2,-,TGTGCCAGCAGAAAGGGACTAGCGGGAGAGACCCAGTACTTC,CASRKGLAGETQYF
-,TRBJ1-1,TRBV4-1,few,TGCGCCAGCAGCCCACGAACCAAACGGAGGGACACTGAAGCTTTCTTT,CASSPRTKRRDTEAFF
-,TRBJ1-6,TRBV11-2,many,TGTGCCAGCAGCTTAGAGGGGAAGGACAAACTCCCTAATTCACCCCTCCACTTT,CASSLEGKDKLPNSPLHF
TRBD1,TRBJ2-5,TRBV4-1,-,TGCGCCAGCAGCCAAGGACAGGGGATTAACCAAGAGACCCAGTACTTC,CASSQGQGINQETQYF
TRBD2,TRBJ2-1,TRBV7-6,-,TGTGCCAGCAGCTCACTAGACGGGACTAGCGGGAGGGCCGTGGATGAGCAGTTCTTC,CASSSLDGTSGRAVDEQFF
-,TRBJ2-2,TRBV6-5,many,TGTGCCAGCAGTTTAGAAACCGACAGCCTACGTACCGGGGAGCTGTTTTTT,CASSLETDSLRTGELFF
-,TRBJ2-1,TRBV24-1,-,TGTGCCACCAGTGACTATAGCGGATACAATGAGCAGTTCTTC,CATSDYSGYNEQFF
TRBD2,TRBJ2-7,TRBV13,many,TGTGCCAGCAGCTTAGAGGCTAGCGGGAGGGCCAGACGACCAGAGCAGTACTTC,CASSLEASGRARRPEQYF
-,TRBJ2-1,TRBV28,many,TGTGCCAGCAGTACCGGGGGAACCTACAATGAGCAGTTCTTC,CASSTGGTYNEQFF
-,TRBJ2-3,TRBV2,many,TGTGCCAGCAGTCTACGAACTATCCCCACAGATACGCAGTATTTT,CASSLRTIPTDTQYF
TRBD2,TRBJ2-1,TRBV9,many,TGTGCCAGCAGCGAGGGGCTAGCGGTGTACAATGAGCAGTTCTTC,CASSEGLAVYNEQFF
-,TRBJ2-2,TRBV30,many,TGTGCCTGGAATGTCGGCACCGGGGAGCTGTTTTTT,CAWNVGTGELFF
-,TRBJ2-5,TRBV28,-,TGTGCCAGCAGTTTATCCGGCGCTGGGGGAGAGACCCAGTACTTC,CASSLSGAGGETQYF
-,TRBJ1-2,TRBV2,-,TGTGCCAGCAGTGCTTCAGAAACCTATGGCTACACCTTC,CASSASETYGYTF
-,TRBJ2-3,TRBV6-1,few,TGTGCCAGCAGTCCCCGACAGAGAACAGATACGCAGTATTTT,CASSPRQRTDTQYF
-,TRBJ1-1,TRBV28,-,TGTGCCAGCACAGGCCTGTCGTGGGACACTGAAGCTTTCTTT,CASTGLSWDTEAFF
TRBD2,TRBJ2-7,TRBV28,many,TGTGCCAGCAGTTTTAAGGTAGCGGGAGGATACGAGCAGTACTTC,CASSFKVAGGYEQYF
TRBD1,TRBJ2-7,TRBV4-1,few,TGCGCCAGCAGCCCTAACACCGGGACAGGATCCTACGAGCAGTACTTC,CASSPNTGTGSYEQYF
TRBD2,TRBJ2-2,TRBV7-2,few,TGTGCCAGCAGCTTAGTTCGTCTAGCGGGAGTCTTGGGCACCGGGGAGCTGTTTTTT,CASSLVRLAGVLGTGELFF
TRBD2,TRBJ2-5,TRBV2,many,TGTGCCAGCTACCGGGGGGAGTACCAAGAGACCCAGTACTTC,CASYRGEYQETQYF
-,TRBJ2-1,TRBV27,many,TGTGCCAGCAGCCCTTTCCTCCGGGGCTCCTACAATGAGCAGTTCTTC,CASSPFLRGSYNEQFF
TRBD2,TRBJ2-1,TRBV10-3,many,TGTGCCATCAGTGAGTCGGCTAGCGGGAGTTTTGAGCAGTTCTTC,CAISESASGSFEQFF
TRBD2,TRBJ2-3,TRBV20-1,many,TGCAGTGCTTTCGGGACTAGGGTTATCACAGATACGCAGTATTTT,CSAFGTRVITDTQYF
TRBD1,TRBJ1-1,TRBV12-3/TRBV12-4,many,TGTGCCAGCAGACCGGGACAGGTGAACACTGAAACTTTCTTT,CASRPGQVNTETFF
TRBD2,TRBJ2-3,TRBV9,many,TGTGCCAGCAGCGTAGCTTTAGCGGGGTCCACAGATACGCAGTATTTT,CASSVALAGSTDTQYF
-,TRBJ2-7,TRBV6-1,many,TGTGCCAGCAGTACCCGGGACACCGGCTACGAGCAGTACTTC,CASSTRDTGYEQYF
TRBD1,TRBJ1-1,TRBV6-2/TRBV6-3,many,TGTGCCAGCAGTTACCGACAGGGAGACACTGAAGCTTTCTTT,CASSYRQGDTEAFF
TRBD1,TRBJ2-2,TRBV24-1,-,TGTGCCACCAGCCCACAGGGGGCCAACACCGGGGAGCTGTTTTTT,CATSPQGANTGELFF
-,TRBJ2-7,TRBV10-3,few,TGTGCCATCAGTCAAGGGGACTACGAGCAGTACTTC,CAISQGDYEQYF
-,TRBJ2-1,TRBV6-5,many,TGTGCCAGCAGTTACCCCCGGAGGAGCGATGAGCAGTTCTTC,CASSYPRRSDEQFF
-,TRBJ2-7,TRBV28,many,TGTGCCAGCAGTTTATTGGTCGGCTTGGGGGGAGAGCAGTACTTC,CASSLLVGLGGEQYF
TRBD1,TRBJ1-1,TRBV24-1,many,TGTGCCACCAGTGACCCGGCAGGGGGTAATACTGAAGCTTTCTTT,CATSDPAGGNTEAFF
-,TRBJ2-5,TRBV29-1,many,TGCAGCGGAAGGGACTCCGATGGCGAGACCCAGTACTTC,CSGRDSDGETQYF
-,TRBJ1-5,TRBV28,few,TGTGCCAGCGGCCTCAGACTCCATAGCAATCAGCCCCAGCATTTT,CASGLRLHSNQPQHF
TRBD1,TRBJ2-1,TRBV2,many,TGTGCCAGCAGTCGGACAGGGCTGGGGGGTGAGCAGTTCTTC,CASSRTGLGGEQFF
TRBD2,TRBJ2-5,TRBV20-1,many,TGCAGTGCTAGTCCGTCTAGCGGGATGAAGACCCAGTACTTC,CSASPSSGMKTQYF
TRBD1,TRBJ2-7,TRBV3-1,-,TGTGCCAGCAGCCCCTCAAGTGTGGGACAGGGGGCTTACGAGCAGTACTTC,CASSPSSVGQGAYEQYF
-,TRBJ2-5,TRBV18,many,TGTGCCAGCTCACCACCGGATCCGACAGAGACCCAGTACTTC,CASSPPDPTETQYF